This T cell receptor (beta chain) came from a study of T cell repertoires in cytomegalovirus infection. This clonotype was counted many times. Its antigen is unknown. Each CDR3 protein gets one entry after TCRdb re-called the reads with MiXCR. This table has approximately 1,000,000 distinct CDR3 sequences, around 31% appearing once. Germline loops: CDR1 SGHVS, CDR2 FQNEAQ. This CDR3 contains 16 residues. The germline V and J ends were trimmed by 4 bases and 0 bases, with 15 bases remaining between them. The V gene is TRBV7-8, the J gene TRBJ1-2; weak D call: TRBD1 (6 bases). Specimen: cultured CD8+ T cells from PBMCs, collected from culture after CMV antigen stimulation. The TCR sequence derives from a human donor in good health (CMV status not recorded). Some clones in this sample may be carry-over from other donors' samples. Here the CDR3 DNA reads TGTGCCAGCAGCTCCCCCAGGGGCCCCGCTAACTATGGCTACACCTTC. Translating gives CASSSPRGPANYGYTF.